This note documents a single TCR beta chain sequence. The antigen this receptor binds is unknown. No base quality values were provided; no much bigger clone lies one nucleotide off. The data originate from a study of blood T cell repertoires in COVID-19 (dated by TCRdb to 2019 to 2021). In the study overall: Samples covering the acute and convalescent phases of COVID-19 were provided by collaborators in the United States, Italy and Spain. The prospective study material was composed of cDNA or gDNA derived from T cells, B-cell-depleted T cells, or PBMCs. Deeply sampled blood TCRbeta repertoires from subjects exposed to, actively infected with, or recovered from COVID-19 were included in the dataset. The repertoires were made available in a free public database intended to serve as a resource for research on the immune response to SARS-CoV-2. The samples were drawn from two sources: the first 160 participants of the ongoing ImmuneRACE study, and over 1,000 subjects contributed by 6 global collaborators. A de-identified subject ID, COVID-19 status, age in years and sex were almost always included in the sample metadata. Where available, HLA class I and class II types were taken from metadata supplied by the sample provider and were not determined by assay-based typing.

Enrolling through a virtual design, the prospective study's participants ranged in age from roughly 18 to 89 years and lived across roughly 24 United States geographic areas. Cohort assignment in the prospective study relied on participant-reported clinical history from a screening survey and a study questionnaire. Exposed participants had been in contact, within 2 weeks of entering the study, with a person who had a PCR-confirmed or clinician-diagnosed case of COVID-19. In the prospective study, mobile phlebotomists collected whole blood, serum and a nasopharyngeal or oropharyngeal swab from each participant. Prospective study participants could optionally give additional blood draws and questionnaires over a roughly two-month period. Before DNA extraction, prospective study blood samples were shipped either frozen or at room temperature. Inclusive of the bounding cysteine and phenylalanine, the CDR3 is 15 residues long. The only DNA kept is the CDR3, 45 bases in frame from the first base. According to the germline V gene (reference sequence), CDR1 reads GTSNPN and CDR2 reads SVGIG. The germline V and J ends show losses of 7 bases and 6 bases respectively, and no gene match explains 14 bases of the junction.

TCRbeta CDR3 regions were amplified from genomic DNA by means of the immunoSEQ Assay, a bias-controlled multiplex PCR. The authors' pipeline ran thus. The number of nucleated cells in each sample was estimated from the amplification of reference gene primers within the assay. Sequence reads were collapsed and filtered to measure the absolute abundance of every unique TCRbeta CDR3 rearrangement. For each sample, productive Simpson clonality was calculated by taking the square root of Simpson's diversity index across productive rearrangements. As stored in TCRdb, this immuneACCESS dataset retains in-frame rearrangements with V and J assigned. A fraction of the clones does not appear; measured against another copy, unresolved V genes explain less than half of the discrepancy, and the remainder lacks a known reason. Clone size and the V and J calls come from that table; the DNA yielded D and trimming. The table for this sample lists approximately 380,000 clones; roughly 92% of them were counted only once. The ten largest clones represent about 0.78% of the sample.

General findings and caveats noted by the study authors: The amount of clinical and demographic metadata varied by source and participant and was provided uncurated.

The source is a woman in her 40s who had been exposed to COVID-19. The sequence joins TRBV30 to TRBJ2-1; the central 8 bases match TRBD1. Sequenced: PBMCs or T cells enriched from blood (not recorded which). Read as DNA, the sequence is TGTGCCTTACTAAGCAGGACAGGGAAGGTCAATGAGCAGTTCTTC. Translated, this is CALLSRTGKVNEQFF.